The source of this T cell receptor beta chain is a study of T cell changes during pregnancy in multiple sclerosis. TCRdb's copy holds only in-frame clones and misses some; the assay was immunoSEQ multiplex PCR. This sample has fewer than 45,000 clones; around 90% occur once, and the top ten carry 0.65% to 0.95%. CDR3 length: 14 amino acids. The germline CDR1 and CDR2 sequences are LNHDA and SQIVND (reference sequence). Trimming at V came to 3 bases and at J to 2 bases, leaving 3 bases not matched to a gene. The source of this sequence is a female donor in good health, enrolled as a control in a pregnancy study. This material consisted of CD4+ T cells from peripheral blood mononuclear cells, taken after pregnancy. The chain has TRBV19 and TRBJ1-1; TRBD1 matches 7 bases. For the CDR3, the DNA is TGTGCCAGTAGTATTGGGACAGCCAACACTGAAGCTTTCTTT. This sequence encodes CASSIGTANTEAFF.